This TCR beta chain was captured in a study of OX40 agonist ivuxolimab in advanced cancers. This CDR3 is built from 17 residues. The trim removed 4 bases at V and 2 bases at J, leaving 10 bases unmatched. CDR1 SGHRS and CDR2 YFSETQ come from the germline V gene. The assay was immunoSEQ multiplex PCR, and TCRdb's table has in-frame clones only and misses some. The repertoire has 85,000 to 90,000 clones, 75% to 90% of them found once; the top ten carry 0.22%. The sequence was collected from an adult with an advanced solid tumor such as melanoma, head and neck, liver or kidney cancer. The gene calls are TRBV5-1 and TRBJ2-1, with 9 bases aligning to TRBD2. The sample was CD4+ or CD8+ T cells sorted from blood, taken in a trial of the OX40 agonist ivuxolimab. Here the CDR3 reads CASSRAGTSNTYNEQFF. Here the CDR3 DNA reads TGCGCCAGCAGCCGTGCCGGGACTAGCAATACCTACAATGAGCAGTTCTTC.